These 12 T cell receptor beta chains were all obtained from the same sample, sequenced in a study of brain T cells in children with intractable seizures. Using immunoSEQ multiplex PCR, the repertoire was profiled, and TCRdb retains in-frame clones only, with some absent. Altogether hundreds of thousands of clones are present, about 94% being singletons, with the ten largest covering 5.5% to 6%. The time point denotes: blood from clinic visit 5 months post-surgery; TSC patient then seizure free. The sample consisted of peripheral blood, taken more than 4 months after surgery. The receptors here all came from a boy in the first two years of life with tuberous sclerosis and intractable seizures.

In DNA form, the CDR3 reads TGTGCCAGTAGTGGGACAGGGGGCGGCTATGGCTACACCTTC. It yields the protein CASSGTGGGYGYTF. The V and J genes are TRBV19 and TRBJ1-2; 12 nucleotides agree with TRBD1. CDR3 length equals 14 residues. The germline gives CDR1 LNHDA, CDR2 SQIVND (reference sequence). Trimming removed 5 bases from V and 4 bases from J; junction bases left unmatched: 2.

This chain joins TRBV23-1 and TRBJ1-5, with D unresolved. TRBV23-1 counts as an open reading frame of uncertain function. V gave up 1 base and J gave up 0 bases, with 10 bases separating them. The CDR3 loop spans 16 amino acids. The CDR3 region has the DNA TGCGCCAGCAGTCAATTGCCCATCAATAGCAATCAGCCCCAGCATTTT. It translates to CASSQLPINSNQPQHF.

The chain uses TRBV7-6 and TRBJ2-7; 8 bases line up with TRBD1. Germline V gene sequence: CDR1 SGHVS, CDR2 FNYEAQ. The V gene end was trimmed by 3 bases and the J gene end by 4 bases; junction bases not matched to a gene: 2. CDR3 size: 13 residues. In nucleotides, the CDR3 is TGTGCCAGCAGCTTGGGACAGGAGTACGAGCAGTACTTC. Translation gives CASSLGQEYEQYF.

This rearrangement joins TRBV5-4 to TRBJ2-3; a possible D gene is TRBD2 (6 bases). The CDR3 runs to 17 residues. CDR1 SGHNT and CDR2 YYREEE come from the germline V gene (reference sequence). Between the trimmed V and J ends, which lost 4 bases and 0 bases, there was a span of 18 bases. CDR3 in amino acids: CASSLDLSGISTDTQYF. CDR3 in DNA: TGTGCCAGCAGCCTCGACCTTAGCGGCATCAGCACAGATACGCAGTATTTT.

This clone was seen only a few times. The genes are TRBV28 and TRBJ2-3; the match to TRBD2 covers 9 bases. V lost 2 bases, J lost 0 bases, and 6 bases stayed unmatched. CDR1 and CDR2 from the germline V gene are MDHEN and SYDVKM. The length of the CDR3 is 17 residues. CDR3 loop: CASSLKSGGTSTDTQYF. In DNA, the CDR3 is TGTGCCAGCAGTTTAAAGAGCGGGGGGACTAGCACAGATACGCAGTATTTT.

V usage is TRBV9 and J usage is TRBJ1-2, with a weak D call TRBD1 (5 bases). Germline assignment: CDR1 SGDLS and CDR2 YYNGEE. V gave up 4 bases and J gave up 3 bases, with 16 bases separating them. CDR3 length equals 15 residues. CDR3 amino acids: CASSLGGGTHYGYTF. Written as DNA, the CDR3 is TGTGCCAGCAGCCTCGGAGGAGGGACGCACTATGGCTACACCTTC.

The rearrangement links TRBV30 to TRBJ1-2; no clear D gene. The CDR3 is 14 amino acids. V lost 0 bases to trimming and J lost 2 bases, with 10 bases between them. CDR1 GTSNPN and CDR2 SVGIG come from the germline V gene (reference sequence). CDR3 coding DNA: TGTGCCTGGAGTGTACTAGGGAACAACTATGGCTACACCTTC. Residues: CAWSVLGNNYGYTF.

This rearrangement joins TRBV18 to TRBJ2-7, with 12 bases fitting TRBD2. The CDR3 runs 17 residues. The germline gives CDR1 KGHSH, CDR2 LQKENI. With V trimmed by 6 bases and J by 1 base, 10 bases remained unmatched. CDR3 sequence (DNA): TGTGCCAGCTCCCTGACTAGCGGGGGCACCAAATCCTACGAGCAGTACTTC. Protein sequence: CASSLTSGGTKSYEQYF.

The V call is TRBV7-2, the J call TRBJ2-3; TRBD2 matches at 11 bases. The CDR3 is made up of 15 amino acids. Trimming cost V 5 bases and J 4 bases; bases outside gene matches: 5. The germline CDR1 and CDR2 sequences are SGHTA and FQGNSA. The CDR3 sequence is CASSSSGGVSDTQYF. Written as DNA, the CDR3 is TGTGCCAGCAGCAGTAGCGGGGGGGTTTCAGATACGCAGTATTTT.

This clone was picked up a small number of times. The chain carries TRBV11-2 and TRBJ2-1; a weak D match, TRBD1 (6 bases). Trimming cost V 0 bases and J 3 bases, with 18 bases left between them. Germline V lookup: CDR1 SGHAT, CDR2 FQNNGV. The CDR3 is 18 amino acids. CDR3 protein: CASSLDLVGGTVYNEQFF. The CDR3 DNA reads as TGTGCCAGCAGCTTAGATCTGGTAGGGGGTACCGTCTACAATGAGCAGTTCTTC.

As for this clone: A read error may produce the germline difference seen at one junction end. This chain joins TRBV6-1 and TRBJ2-1; unclear D gene. The CDR3 loop spans 11 amino acids. CDR1 and CDR2 (germline): MNHNS, SASEGT. CDR3 sequence: CASGERRYRFF. CDR3 nucleotide sequence: TGTGCCAGCGGTGAGAGGCGATATCGGTTCTTC.

This chain joins TRBV4-1 and TRBJ2-1, with 13 bases that match TRBD2. The germline V gene has CDR1 MGHRA and CDR2 YSYEKL. The CDR3 totals 18 residues. Germline trimming cut 3 bases from V and 0 bases from J; bases unmatched to any gene: 5. The CDR3 coding sequence is TGCGCCAGCAGCCACGGACTAGCGGGGGCAATCTCCTACAATGAGCAGTTCTTC. Amino acids: CASSHGLAGAISYNEQFF.